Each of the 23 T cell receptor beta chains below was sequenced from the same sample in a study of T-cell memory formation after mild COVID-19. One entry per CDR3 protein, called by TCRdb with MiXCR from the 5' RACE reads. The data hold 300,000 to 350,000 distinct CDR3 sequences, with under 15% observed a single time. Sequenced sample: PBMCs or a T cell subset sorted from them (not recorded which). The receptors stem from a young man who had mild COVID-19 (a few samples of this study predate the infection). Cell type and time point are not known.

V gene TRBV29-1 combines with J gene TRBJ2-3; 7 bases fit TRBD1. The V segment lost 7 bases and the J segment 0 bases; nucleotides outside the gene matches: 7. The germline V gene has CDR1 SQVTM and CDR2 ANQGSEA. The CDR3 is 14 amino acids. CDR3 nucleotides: TGCAGCGCCTCCCGGACAGGTAGCACAGATACGCAGTATTTT. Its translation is CSASRTGSTDTQYF.

In DNA form, the CDR3 reads TGTGCCAGTAGTTTCCCAGGGGAGGATTCCTACGAGCAGTACTTC. Protein sequence: CASSFPGEDSYEQYF. The chain uses TRBV19 and TRBJ2-7, with D perhaps matching TRBD1 or TRBD2 (6 bases each). The CDR3 extends over 15 amino acids. CDR1 is LNHDA and CDR2 is SQIVND in the germline V gene (reference sequence). V lost 5 bases to trimming and J lost 1 base, with 15 bases between them.

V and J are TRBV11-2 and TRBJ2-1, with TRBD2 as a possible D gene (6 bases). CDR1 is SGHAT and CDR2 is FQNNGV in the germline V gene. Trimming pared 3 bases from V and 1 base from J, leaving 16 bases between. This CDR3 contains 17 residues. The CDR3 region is CASSFTSQYGSYNEQFF. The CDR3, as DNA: TGTGCCAGCAGCTTTACTAGCCAATATGGGTCCTACAATGAGCAGTTCTTC.

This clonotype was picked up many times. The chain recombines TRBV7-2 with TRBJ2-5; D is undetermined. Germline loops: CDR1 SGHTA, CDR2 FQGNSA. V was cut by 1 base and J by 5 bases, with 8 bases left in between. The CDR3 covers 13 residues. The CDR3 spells CASSLVVRETQYF. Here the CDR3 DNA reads TGTGCCAGCAGCTTAGTAGTGCGGGAGACCCAGTACTTC.

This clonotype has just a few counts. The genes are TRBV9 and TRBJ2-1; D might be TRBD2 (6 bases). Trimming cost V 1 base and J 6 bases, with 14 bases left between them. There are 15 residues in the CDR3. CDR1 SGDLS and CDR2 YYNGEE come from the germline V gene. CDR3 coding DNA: TGTGCCAGCAGCGTAACTGCGGGGTCAATCAATGAGCAGTTCTTC. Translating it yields CASSVTAGSINEQFF.

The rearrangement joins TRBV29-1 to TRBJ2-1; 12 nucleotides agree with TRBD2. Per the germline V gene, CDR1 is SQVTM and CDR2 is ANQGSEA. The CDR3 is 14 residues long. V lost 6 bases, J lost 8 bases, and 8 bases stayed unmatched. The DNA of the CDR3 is TGCAGCGTAGTGGGACTAGCGGGTCGGGATGAGCAGTTCTTC. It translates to CSVVGLAGRDEQFF.

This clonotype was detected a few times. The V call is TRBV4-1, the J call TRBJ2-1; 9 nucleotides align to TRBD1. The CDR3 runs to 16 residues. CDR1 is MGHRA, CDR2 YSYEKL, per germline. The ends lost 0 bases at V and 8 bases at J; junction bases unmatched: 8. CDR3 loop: CASSQEHGQGNYEQFF. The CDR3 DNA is TGCGCCAGCAGCCAAGAACACGGACAGGGGAACTATGAGCAGTTCTTC.

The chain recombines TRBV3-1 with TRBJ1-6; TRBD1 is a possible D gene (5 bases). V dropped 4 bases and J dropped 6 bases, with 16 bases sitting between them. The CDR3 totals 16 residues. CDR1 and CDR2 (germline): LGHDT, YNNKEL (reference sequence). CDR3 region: CASSLRTTGSNSPLHF. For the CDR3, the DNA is TGTGCCAGCAGCCTTCGCACCACAGGTTCTAATTCACCCCTCCACTTT.

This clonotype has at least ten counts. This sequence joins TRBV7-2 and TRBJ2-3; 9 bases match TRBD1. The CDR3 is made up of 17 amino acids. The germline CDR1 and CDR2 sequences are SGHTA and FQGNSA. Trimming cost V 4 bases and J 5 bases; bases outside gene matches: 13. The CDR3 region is CASSSGWGQGTGDTQYF. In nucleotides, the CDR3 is TGTGCCAGCAGCTCCGGTTGGGGACAGGGTACTGGAGATACGCAGTATTTT. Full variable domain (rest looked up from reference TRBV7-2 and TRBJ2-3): GAGVSQSPSNKVTEKGKDVELRCDPISGHTALYWYRQSLGQGLEFLIYFQGNSAPDKSGLPSDRFSAERTGGSVSTLTIQRTQQEDSAVYLCASSSGWGQGTGDTQYFGPGTRLTVL.

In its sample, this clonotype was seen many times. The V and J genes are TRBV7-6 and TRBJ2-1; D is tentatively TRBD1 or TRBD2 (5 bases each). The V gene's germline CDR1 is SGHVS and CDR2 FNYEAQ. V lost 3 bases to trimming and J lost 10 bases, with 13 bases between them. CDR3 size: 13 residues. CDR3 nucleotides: TGTGCCAGCAGCTTTGGGACGGCCGCGGAGCAGTTCTTC. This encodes CASSFGTAAEQFF.

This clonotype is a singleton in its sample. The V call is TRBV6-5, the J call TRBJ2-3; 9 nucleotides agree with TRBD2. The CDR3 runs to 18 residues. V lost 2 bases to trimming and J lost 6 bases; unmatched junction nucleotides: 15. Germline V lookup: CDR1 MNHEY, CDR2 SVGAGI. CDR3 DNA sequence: TGTGCCAGCAGTTACAACGGGCTAGCGGGGACAGCGGGGGATACGCAGTATTTT. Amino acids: CASSYNGLAGTAGDTQYF.

In DNA, the CDR3 is TGTGCCAGCAGCTGGAGGACCGACGGTTCCTATGGCTACACCTTC. Amino acid sequence: CASSWRTDGSYGYTF. The chain joins TRBV11-2 to TRBJ1-2; D gene uncertain. Trimming took off 4 bases at V and 4 bases at J, with 16 bases between the two ends. Germline CDR1 reads SGHAT; CDR2 reads FQNNGV. This CDR3 has 15 residues.

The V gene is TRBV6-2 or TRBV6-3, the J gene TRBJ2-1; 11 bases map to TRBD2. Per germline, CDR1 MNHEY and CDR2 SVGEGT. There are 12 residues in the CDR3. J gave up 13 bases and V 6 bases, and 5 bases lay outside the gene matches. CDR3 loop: CASSAGTSGQFF. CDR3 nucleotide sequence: TGTGCCAGCAGCGCCGGGACTAGCGGTCAGTTCTTC.

This CDR3 reads CASSLDRDRNSYEQYV. CDR3 DNA sequence: TGTGCCAGTAGCTTAGACCGGGACAGGAACTCCTACGAGCAGTACGTC. The chain couples TRBV19 to TRBJ2-7; 8 nucleotides line up with TRBD1. Trimming at V came to 6 bases and at J to 0 bases, leaving 10 bases not matched to a gene. Germline V gene lookup returns CDR1 LNHDA and CDR2 SQIVND (reference sequence). The CDR3 is 16 residues long.

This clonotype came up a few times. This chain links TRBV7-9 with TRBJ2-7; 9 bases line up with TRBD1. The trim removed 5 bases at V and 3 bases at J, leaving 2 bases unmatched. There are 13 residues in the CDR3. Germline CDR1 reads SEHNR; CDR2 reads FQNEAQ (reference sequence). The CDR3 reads CASSGTGYYEQYF. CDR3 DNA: TGTGCCAGCAGCGGGACAGGGTACTACGAGCAGTACTTC.

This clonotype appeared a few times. This chain's CDR3 is CASSERTGYGYEQYF. The CDR3 nucleotides read TGTGCCAGCAGCGAAAGGACAGGGTATGGCTACGAGCAGTACTTC. This chain connects TRBV4-2 to TRBJ2-7; 8 bases match TRBD1. Germline values: CDR1 LGHNA, CDR2 YNFKEQ. After removal of 5 bases from V and 3 bases from J, the junction contained 9 bases not matched to a gene. The CDR3 runs to 15 residues.

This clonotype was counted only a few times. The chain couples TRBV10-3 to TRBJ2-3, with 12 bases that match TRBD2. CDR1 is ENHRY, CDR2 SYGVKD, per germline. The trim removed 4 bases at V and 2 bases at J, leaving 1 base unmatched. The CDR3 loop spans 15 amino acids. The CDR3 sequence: CAISGTSGDTDTQYF. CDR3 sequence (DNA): TGTGCCATCAGTGGGACTAGCGGGGACACAGATACGCAGTATTTT.

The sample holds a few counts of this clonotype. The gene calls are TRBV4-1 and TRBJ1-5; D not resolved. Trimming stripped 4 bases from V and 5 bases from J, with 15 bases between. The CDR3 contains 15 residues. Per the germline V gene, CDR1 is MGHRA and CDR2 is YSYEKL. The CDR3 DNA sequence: TGCGCCAGCAGCCCTGAAGGGCAGGACTATCAGCCCCAGCATTTT. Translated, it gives CASSPEGQDYQPQHF.

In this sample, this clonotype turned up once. This chain's CDR3 is CASSQGSAGATWSGELFF. CDR3 nucleotide sequence: TGCGCCAGCAGCCAAGGAAGCGCGGGCGCGACTTGGTCCGGGGAGCTGTTTTTT. The V gene is TRBV4-1, the J gene TRBJ2-2, with D possibly being TRBD2 (5 bases). The germline V gene has CDR1 MGHRA and CDR2 YSYEKL. Trimming took 1 base from V and 6 from J, leaving 21 bases between them. The CDR3 is 18 amino acids.

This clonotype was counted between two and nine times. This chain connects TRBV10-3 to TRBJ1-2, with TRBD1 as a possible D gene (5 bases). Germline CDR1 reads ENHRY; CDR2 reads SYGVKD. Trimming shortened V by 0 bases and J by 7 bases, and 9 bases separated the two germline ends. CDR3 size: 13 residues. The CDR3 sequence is CAISESGGFGYTF. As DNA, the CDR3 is TGTGCCATCAGTGAGTCGGGGGGTTTTGGCTACACCTTC.

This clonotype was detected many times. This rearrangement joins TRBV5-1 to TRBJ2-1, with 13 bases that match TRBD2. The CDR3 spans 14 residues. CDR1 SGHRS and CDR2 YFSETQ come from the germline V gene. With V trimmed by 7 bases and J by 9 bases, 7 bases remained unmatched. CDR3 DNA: TGCGCCAGCGCAGGGACTAGCGGGATGGGTGAGCAGTTCTTC. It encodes CASAGTSGMGEQFF.

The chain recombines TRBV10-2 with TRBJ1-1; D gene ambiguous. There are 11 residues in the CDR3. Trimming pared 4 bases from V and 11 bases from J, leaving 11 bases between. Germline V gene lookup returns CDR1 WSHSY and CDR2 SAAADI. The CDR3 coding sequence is TGCGCCAGCAGTGCCCTGGCGGGGGCTTTCTTT. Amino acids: CASSALAGAFF.

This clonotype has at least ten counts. CDR3 region: CASSSLAGTVSEQFF. CDR3 in DNA: TGTGCCAGCAGCTCCTTAGCCGGGACAGTATCTGAGCAGTTCTTC. The V and J genes are TRBV7-9 and TRBJ2-1; TRBD1 aligns across 7 bases. This CDR3 spans 15 amino acids. V trimming: 4 bases; J trimming: 9 bases; junction bases outside the gene matches: 12. The germline CDR1 and CDR2 sequences are SEHNR and FQNEAQ (reference sequence).